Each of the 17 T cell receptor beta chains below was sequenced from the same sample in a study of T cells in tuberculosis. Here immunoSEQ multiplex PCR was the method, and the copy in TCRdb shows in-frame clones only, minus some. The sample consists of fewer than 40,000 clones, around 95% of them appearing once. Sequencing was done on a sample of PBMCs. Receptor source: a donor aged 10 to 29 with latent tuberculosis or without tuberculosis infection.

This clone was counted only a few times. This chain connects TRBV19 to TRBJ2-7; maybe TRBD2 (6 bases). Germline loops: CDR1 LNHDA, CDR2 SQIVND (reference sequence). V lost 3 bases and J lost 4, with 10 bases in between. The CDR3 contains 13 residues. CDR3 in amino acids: CASSIGGLYEQYF. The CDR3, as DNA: TGTGCCAGTAGTATCGGGGGTTTGTACGAGCAGTACTTC.

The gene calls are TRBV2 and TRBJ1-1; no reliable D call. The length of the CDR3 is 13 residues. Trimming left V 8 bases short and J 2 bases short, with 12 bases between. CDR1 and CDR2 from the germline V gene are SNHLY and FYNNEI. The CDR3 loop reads CASERGENTEAFF. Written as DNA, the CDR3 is TGTGCCAGCGAGCGGGGTGAAAACACTGAAGCTTTCTTT.

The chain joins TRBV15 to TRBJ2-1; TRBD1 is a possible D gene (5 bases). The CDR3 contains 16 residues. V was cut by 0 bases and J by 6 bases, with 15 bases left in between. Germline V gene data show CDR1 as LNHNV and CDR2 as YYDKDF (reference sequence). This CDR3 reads CATSRDRLAGFNEQFF. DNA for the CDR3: TGTGCCACCAGCAGAGATCGATTAGCAGGGTTCAATGAGCAGTTCTTC.

This CDR3 is CASSLAGGPYEQYF. The CDR3 nucleotides are TGTGCCAGCAGCCTAGCGGGGGGCCCCTACGAGCAGTACTTC. The J gene is TRBJ2-7, the V gene TRBV11-2, with TRBD2 matching over 11 bases. V shed 5 bases, J shed 2 bases, and the junction held 2 bases outside the gene matches. The CDR3 consists of 14 residues. The germline V gene encodes CDR1 SGHAT and CDR2 FQNNGV.

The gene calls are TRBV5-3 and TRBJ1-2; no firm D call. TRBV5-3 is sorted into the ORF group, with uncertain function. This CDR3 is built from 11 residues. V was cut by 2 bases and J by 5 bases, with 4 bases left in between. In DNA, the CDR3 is TGTGCCAGAAGCTTCAGGTATGGCTACACCTTC. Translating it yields CARSFRYGYTF.

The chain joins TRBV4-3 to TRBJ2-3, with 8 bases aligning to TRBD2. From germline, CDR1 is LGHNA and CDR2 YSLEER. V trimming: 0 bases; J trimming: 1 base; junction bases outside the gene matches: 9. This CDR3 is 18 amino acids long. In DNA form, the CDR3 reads TGCGCCAGCAGCCAAGATCGGAGTAATAGCGGGGGCACAGATACGCAGTATTTT. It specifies CASSQDRSNSGGTDTQYF.

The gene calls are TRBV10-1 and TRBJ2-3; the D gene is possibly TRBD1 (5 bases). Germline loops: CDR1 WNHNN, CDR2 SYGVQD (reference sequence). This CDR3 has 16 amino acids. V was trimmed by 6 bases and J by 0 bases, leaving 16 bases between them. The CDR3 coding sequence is TGCGCCAGCAGCCCAGTAGGGGCCATTAGCACAGATACGCAGTATTTT. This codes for CASSPVGAISTDTQYF.

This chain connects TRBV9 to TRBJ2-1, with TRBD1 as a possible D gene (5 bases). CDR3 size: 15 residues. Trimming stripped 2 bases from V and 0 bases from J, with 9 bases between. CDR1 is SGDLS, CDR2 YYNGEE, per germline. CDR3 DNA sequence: TGTGCCAGCAGCGTGACAGAGAGCTCCTACAATGAGCAGTTCTTC. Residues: CASSVTESSYNEQFF.

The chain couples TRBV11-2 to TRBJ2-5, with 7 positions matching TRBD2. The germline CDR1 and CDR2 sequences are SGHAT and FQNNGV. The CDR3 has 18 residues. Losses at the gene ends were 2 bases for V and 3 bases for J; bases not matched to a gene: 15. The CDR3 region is CASSLQPGLPRFEETQYF. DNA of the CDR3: TGTGCCAGCAGCTTACAGCCGGGACTACCGAGATTTGAAGAGACCCAGTACTTC.

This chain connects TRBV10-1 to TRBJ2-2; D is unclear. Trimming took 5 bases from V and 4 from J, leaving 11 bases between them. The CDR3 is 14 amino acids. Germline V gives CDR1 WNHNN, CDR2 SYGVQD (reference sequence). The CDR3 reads CASSLFRGTGELFF. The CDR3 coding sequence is TGCGCCAGCAGTTTGTTCCGAGGCACCGGGGAGCTGTTTTTT.

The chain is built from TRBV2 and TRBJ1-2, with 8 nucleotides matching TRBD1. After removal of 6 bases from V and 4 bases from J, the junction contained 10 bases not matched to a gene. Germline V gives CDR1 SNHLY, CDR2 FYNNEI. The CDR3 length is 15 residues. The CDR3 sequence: CASRSNQGQGYGYTF. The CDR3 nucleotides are TGTGCCAGCAGGTCGAACCAAGGACAGGGCTATGGCTACACCTTC.

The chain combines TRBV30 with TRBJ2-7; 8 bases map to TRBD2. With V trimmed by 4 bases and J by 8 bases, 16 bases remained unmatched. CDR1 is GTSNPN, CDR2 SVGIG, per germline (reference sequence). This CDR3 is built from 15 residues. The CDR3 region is CAWTHPLAGLRKQYF. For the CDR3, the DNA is TGTGCCTGGACGCACCCCCTAGCGGGCCTCCGAAAGCAGTACTTC.

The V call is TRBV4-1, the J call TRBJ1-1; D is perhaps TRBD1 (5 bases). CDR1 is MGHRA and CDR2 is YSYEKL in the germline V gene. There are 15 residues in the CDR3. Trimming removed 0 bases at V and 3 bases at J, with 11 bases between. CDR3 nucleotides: TGCGCCAGCAGCCAAGATGCGGGGGGAGACACTGAAGCTTTCTTT. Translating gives CASSQDAGGDTEAFF.

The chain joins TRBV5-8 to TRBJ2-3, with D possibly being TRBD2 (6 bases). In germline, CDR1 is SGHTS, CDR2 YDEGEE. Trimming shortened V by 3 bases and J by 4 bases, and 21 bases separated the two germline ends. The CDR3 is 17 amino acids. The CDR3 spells CASSWRELAVLPDTQYF. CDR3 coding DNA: TGTGCCAGCAGCTGGCGTGAACTAGCAGTCCTTCCAGATACGCAGTATTTT.

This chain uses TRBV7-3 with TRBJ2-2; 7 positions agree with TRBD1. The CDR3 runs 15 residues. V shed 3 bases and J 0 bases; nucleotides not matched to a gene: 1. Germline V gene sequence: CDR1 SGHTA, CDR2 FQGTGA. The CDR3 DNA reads TGTGCCAGCAGCTTGGGGACAGCGAACACCGGGGAGCTGTTTTTT. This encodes CASSLGTANTGELFF. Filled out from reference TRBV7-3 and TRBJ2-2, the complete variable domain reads GAGVSQTPSNKVTEKGKYVELRCDPISGHTALYWYRQSLGQGPEFLIYFQGTGAADDSGLPNDRFFAVRPEGSVSTLKIQRTERGDSAVYLCASSLGTANTGELFFGEGSRLTVL.

CDR3 sequence: CASSIPLAGADEQFF. CDR3 DNA: TGCGCCAGCAGCATCCCACTAGCGGGAGCTGATGAGCAGTTCTTC. The chain employs TRBV5-1 and TRBJ2-1; 11 positions agree with TRBD2. The germline gives CDR1 SGHRS, CDR2 YFSETQ. The CDR3 length is 15 residues. V trimming: 4 bases; J trimming: 8 bases; junction bases outside the gene matches: 8.

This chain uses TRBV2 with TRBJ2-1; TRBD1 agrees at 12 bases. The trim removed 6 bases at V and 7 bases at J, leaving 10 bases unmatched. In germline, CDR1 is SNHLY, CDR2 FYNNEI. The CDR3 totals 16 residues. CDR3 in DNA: TGTGCCAGCAGCCTGGTCACGGGACAGGGGGCAAATGAGCAGTTCTTC. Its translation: CASSLVTGQGANEQFF. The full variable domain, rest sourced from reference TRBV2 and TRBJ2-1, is EPEVTQTPSHQVTQMGQEVILRCVPISNHLYFYWYRQILGQKVEFLVSFYNNEISEKSEIFDDQFSVERPDGSNFTLKIRSTKLEDSAMYFCASSLVTGQGANEQFFGPGTRLTVL.